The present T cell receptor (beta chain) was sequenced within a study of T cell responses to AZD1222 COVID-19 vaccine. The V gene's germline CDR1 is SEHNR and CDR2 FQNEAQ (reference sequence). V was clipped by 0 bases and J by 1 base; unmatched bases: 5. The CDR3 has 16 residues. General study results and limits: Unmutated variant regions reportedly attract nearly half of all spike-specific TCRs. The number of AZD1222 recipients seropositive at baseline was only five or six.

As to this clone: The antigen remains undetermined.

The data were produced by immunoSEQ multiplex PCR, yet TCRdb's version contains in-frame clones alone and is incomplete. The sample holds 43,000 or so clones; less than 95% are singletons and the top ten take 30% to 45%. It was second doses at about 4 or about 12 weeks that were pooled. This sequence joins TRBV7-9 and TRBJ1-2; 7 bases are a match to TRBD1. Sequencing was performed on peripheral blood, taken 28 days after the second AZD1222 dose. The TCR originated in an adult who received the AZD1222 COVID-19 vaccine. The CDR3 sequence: CASSLADRVFNYGYTF. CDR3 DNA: TGTGCCAGCAGCTTAGCCGACAGGGTTTTTAACTATGGCTACACCTTC.